This TCR beta chain emerged from a study of Ad26.COV2.S vaccination and SARS-CoV-2 variants. Study-wide findings and caveats: Spike-specific TCR breadth in vaccine recipients exceeded that seen in placebo recipients. Considerable breadth of spike-specific CD8+ and CD4+ T cell responses has reportedly been documented following vaccination.

In this sample, this clone turned up once. Its target is not known. The treatment was: 19 received Ad26.COV2.S at low or high dose, single or two shots; about five received placebo; per-sample allocation not given. On day 63 after the first injection, vaccine and placebo recipients gave samples. This person who donated was an adult of 18-55 years in Boston. Some clones are missing from TCRdb's copy, which holds only in-frame ones; the method was immunoSEQ multiplex PCR. The sample includes 450,000 to 550,000 clones, roughly 89% of them seen just once. The CDR3 has 15 residues. Germline V lookup: CDR1 SGHTA, CDR2 FQGNSA. Trimming took 3 bases from V and 3 from J, leaving 15 bases between them.

The source material was peripheral blood, sampled in a trial of Ad26.COV2.S vaccine versus placebo. The TCR comes from a person aged 18 to 59 who received the Ad26.COV2.S COVID-19 vaccine or a placebo. The chain is built from TRBV7-2 and TRBJ2-7; D unresolved. The CDR3 here is CASSLGLPPYYEQYV. DNA for the CDR3: TGTGCCAGCAGCTTGGGCCTTCCCCCTTACTACGAGCAGTACGTC.